Below are 28 T cell receptor beta chains sequenced from a single sample in a study of human T cells and chemical hapten exposure. As to time point: patch test 1, 2 weeks after DPC sensitization. Treatment reported: therapeutic diphenylcyclopropenone sensitization with weekly scalp DPC. RNA extraction used unfractionated whole blood as the source of total RNA. TCRdb analysed the RACE reads with MiXCR anew, one entry per CDR3 protein. The top ten hold 20% to 30% of the sample, which has some 41,000 distinct CDR3 sequences, about 4% seen once. Specimen: whole blood, collected in connection with sensitization to the hapten diphenylcyclopropenone (DPC). These TCRs come from a man in his forties or fifties with alopecia areata. Some clones in this sample may be carry-over from other donors' samples.

This clonotype has at least ten counts. The rearrangement joins TRBV29-1 to TRBJ2-2; 9 nucleotides line up with TRBD2. CDR1 is SQVTM and CDR2 is ANQGSEA in the germline V gene. The CDR3 contains 13 residues. The CDR3 nucleotides read TGCAGTGTGCCGGGACTAGCAACGGGGGAGCTGTTTTTT. As protein: CSVPGLATGELFF.

This clonotype came up many times. This chain links TRBV29-1 with TRBJ2-7, with 10 bases matching TRBD1. Unmatched junction bases numbered 6, after V lost 7 bases and J lost 6 bases. The germline V gene encodes CDR1 SQVTM and CDR2 ANQGSEA. The CDR3 is made up of 12 amino acids. CDR3 sequence (DNA): TGCAGCGCCGGGACAGGGGAGGGCGAGCAGTACTTC. It specifies CSAGTGEGEQYF.

There are many counts of this clonotype. The chain recombines TRBV5-1 with TRBJ1-4; TRBD1 aligns across 9 bases. The germline V gene encodes CDR1 SGHRS and CDR2 YFSETQ. This CDR3 region has 14 residues. Losses at the gene ends were 4 bases for V and 7 bases for J; bases not matched to a gene: 5. The CDR3 loop reads CASSLQGAAEKLFF. CDR3 coding DNA: TGCGCCAGCAGCCTACAGGGGGCTGCTGAAAAACTGTTTTTT.

A word on this clonotype: This may arise from a read error, as a much more abundant clone is one base away. V gene TRBV12-3 or TRBV12-4 combines with J gene TRBJ2-7; TRBD2 aligns across 12 bases. This CDR3 has 14 residues. The CDR3 bases are TGTGCCAGAAGTTTAGAGACTAGCGGGAGAGGGCAGTACTTC. Its protein is CARSLETSGRGQYF.

In this sample, this clonotype turned up many times. The chain joins TRBV5-1 to TRBJ2-5; D uncertain. Per germline, CDR1 SGHRS and CDR2 YFSETQ. CDR3 size: 16 residues. Trimming shortened V by 0 bases and J by 3 bases, and 15 bases separated the two germline ends. The chain's CDR3 is CASSLGRVSTEETQYF. In nucleotides, the CDR3 is TGCGCCAGCAGCTTGGGAAGAGTGTCCACGGAAGAGACCCAGTACTTC.

This clonotype was counted ten times or more. The genes are TRBV19 and TRBJ1-5; D uncertain. Trimming shortened V by 6 bases and J by 11 bases, and 17 bases separated the two germline ends. Germline V CDR1 and CDR2: LNHDA, SQIVND (reference sequence). The CDR3 is 13 residues long. The CDR3 DNA sequence: TGTGCCAGTAGATCGCAGGAAAATCGGGCCCAGCATTTT. Translating gives CASRSQENRAQHF.

The table lists this clonotype with many counts. The CDR3 is CASSYSGGRAFF. Here the CDR3 DNA reads TGTGCCAGCAGTTACTCAGGAGGTCGAGCTTTCTTT. The rearrangement uses TRBV6-5 and TRBJ1-1; D is uncertain. The CDR3 is 12 residues long. V gave up 0 bases and J gave up 10 bases, with 9 bases separating them. Germline V gene data show CDR1 as MNHEY and CDR2 as SVGAGI.

By share of the sample, this clonotype is medium-sized. This chain connects TRBV5-1 to TRBJ2-5; D call uncertain. The ends were cut back, 0 bases at V and 0 bases at J, with 0 bases in the middle. Germline CDR1 reads SGHRS; CDR2 reads YFSETQ. The CDR3 spans 12 residues. CDR3 residues: CASSLDQETQYF. The CDR3 DNA reads TGCGCCAGCAGCTTGGACCAAGAGACCCAGTACTTC.

This clonotype was observed many times. The CDR3 is CASSDRGGNEQFF. The CDR3 DNA sequence: TGTGCCAGCAGTGACAGGGGAGGCAATGAGCAGTTCTTC. The V gene is TRBV6-6, the J gene TRBJ2-1, with 8 bases that match TRBD1. CDR3 length: 13 amino acids. With 5 bases clipped from V and 6 bases from J, the junction kept 3 bases outside the gene matches. Germline V lookup: CDR1 MNHNY, CDR2 SVGAGI (reference sequence).

In its sample, this clonotype was seen many times. The J gene is TRBJ1-5, the V gene TRBV7-2; no definite D call. The CDR3 length is 15 residues. Per the germline V gene, CDR1 is SGHTA and CDR2 is FQGNSA. Trimming pared 5 bases from V and 6 bases from J, leaving 17 bases between. CDR3 protein: CASSRSDGVLQPQHF. In nucleotides, the CDR3 is TGTGCCAGCAGCCGCTCGGACGGGGTACTTCAGCCCCAGCATTTT.

This clonotype was detected a few times. This sequence joins TRBV7-2 and TRBJ1-2; the match to TRBD1 covers 11 bases. The CDR3 runs 17 residues. V lost 6 bases, J lost 4 bases, and 13 bases stayed unmatched. Germline V CDR1 and CDR2: SGHTA, FQGNSA. Written as DNA, the CDR3 is TGTGCCAGCAGTTACGCCGGGACAGGGGGGTCTGGCTATGGCTACACCTTC. Its translation is CASSYAGTGGSGYGYTF.

This clonotype was recorded many times. The V and J genes are TRBV11-2 and TRBJ2-7; no clear D. Germline-derived CDR1 and CDR2 are SGHAT and FQNNGV. This CDR3 is built from 12 residues. V was cut by 2 bases and J by 2 bases, with 4 bases left in between. The CDR3 region is CASSLSAYEQYF. The CDR3 DNA reads as TGTGCCAGCAGCTTATCGGCCTACGAGCAGTACTTC.

This clonotype appeared a few times. The chain carries TRBV7-2 and TRBJ2-7, with unresolved D. The germline V gene has CDR1 SGHTA and CDR2 FQGNSA. The ends were cut back, 5 bases at V and 3 bases at J, with 11 bases in the middle. The CDR3 has 13 amino acids. The CDR3 nucleotides read TGTGCCAGCAGCCTACAACCGAACTACGAGCAGTACTTC. Translation: CASSLQPNYEQYF.

This clonotype was picked up many times. The J gene is TRBJ2-7, the V gene TRBV12-3 or TRBV12-4, with D hard to call. The V and J ends lost 8 bases and 5 bases respectively, with 16 bases between them. The CDR3 covers 13 residues. CDR3 residues: CASDSPRSNEQYF. Here the CDR3 DNA reads TGTGCCAGCGACTCCCCTAGGTCCAACGAGCAGTACTTC.

This clonotype was observed many times. The chain recombines TRBV29-1 with TRBJ2-3; D may be TRBD1 (6 bases). The germline V gene has CDR1 SQVTM and CDR2 ANQGSEA. V dropped 5 bases and J dropped 5 bases, with 14 bases sitting between them. The CDR3 is 13 residues long. Written as DNA, the CDR3 is TGCAGCGTTAATCCAAGAGGGGGAGATACGCAGTATTTT. Its translation is CSVNPRGGDTQYF.

This clonotype came up many times. The chain uses TRBV12-3 or TRBV12-4 and TRBJ2-1; D tentatively reads TRBD1 or TRBD2 (5 bases each). V dropped 2 bases and J dropped 2 bases, with 16 bases sitting between them. The CDR3 is made up of 17 amino acids. As DNA, the CDR3 is TGTGCCAGCAGTTTATCACAGGTAGACGGGACCTACAATGAGCAGTTCTTC. Its protein is CASSLSQVDGTYNEQFF.

This clonotype was recorded many times. This chain connects TRBV5-1 to TRBJ2-1, with 8 bases lining up with TRBD2. This CDR3 contains 16 residues. Germline V gene sequence: CDR1 SGHRS, CDR2 YFSETQ. With 1 base clipped from V and 6 bases from J, the junction kept 9 bases outside the gene matches. CDR3 protein: CASSLKVPSGPNEQFF. DNA for the CDR3: TGCGCCAGCAGCTTGAAGGTCCCTAGCGGGCCCAATGAGCAGTTCTTC.

This clonotype came up many times. J is TRBJ1-6 and V is TRBV6-6, with 8 bases aligning to TRBD1. V lost 6 bases, J lost 8 bases, and 6 bases stayed unmatched. In germline, CDR1 is MNHNY, CDR2 SVGAGI (reference sequence). This CDR3 spans 14 amino acids. DNA for the CDR3: TGTGCCAGCAGGGGGACAGGAACCGATTCACCCCTCCACTTT. Translation gives CASRGTGTDSPLHF.

This clonotype showed up many times. This CDR3 reads CASGLGLAEKETQYF. The CDR3 DNA reads TGTGCCAGCGGCTTGGGACTAGCGGAAAAAGAGACCCAGTACTTC. The chain couples TRBV21-1 to TRBJ2-5; no check of the table's D call, TRBD2, against the DNA was made. TRBV21-1 is recorded as a pseudogene. The CDR3 runs to 15 residues.

This clonotype was counted ten times or more. The chain combines TRBV9 with TRBJ2-1; 9 bases map to TRBD2. Germline CDR1 is SGDLS and CDR2 is YYNGEE. The CDR3 spans 15 residues. V shed 0 bases and J 10 bases; nucleotides not matched to a gene: 8. The CDR3 sequence: CASSVGTVGLAEQFF. The CDR3 DNA reads as TGTGCCAGCAGCGTAGGGACGGTAGGACTAGCGGAGCAGTTCTTC.

This clonotype was observed many times. The chain is built from TRBV7-2 and TRBJ2-1; 8 bases agree with TRBD1. The CDR3 length is 15 residues. Germline V gives CDR1 SGHTA, CDR2 FQGNSA. Trimming took 5 bases from V and 5 from J; bases not matched to a gene: 8. The CDR3 DNA is TGTGCCAGCAGCCAAGTACAGGGGGAGGACAATGAGCAGTTCTTC. Amino acids: CASSQVQGEDNEQFF.

This clonotype was detected ten times or more. The chain combines TRBV5-1 with TRBJ2-1; the D call may be TRBD1 or TRBD2 (5 bases each). The V end lost 0 bases, the J end lost 2 bases, and 9 bases lay between the germline ends. Germline-derived CDR1 and CDR2 are SGHRS and YFSETQ. The CDR3 is made up of 15 amino acids. DNA for the CDR3: TGCGCCAGCAGCTTGGAAGGGACCACCTACAATGAGCAGTTCTTC. Amino acids: CASSLEGTTYNEQFF.

This clonotype was seen at least ten times. The chain uses TRBV19 and TRBJ1-5; 7 bases line up with TRBD1. CDR3 length equals 14 residues. V dropped 5 bases and J dropped 7; count of bases not matched to a gene: 8. Germline V gives CDR1 LNHDA, CDR2 SQIVND (reference sequence). CDR3 sequence (DNA): TGTGCCAGTAGTCTCACAACAGGGGACCAGCCCCAGCATTTT. It specifies CASSLTTGDQPQHF.

Of note for this clonotype: With a much larger clone just one base away, this may be a read error. This chain links TRBV6-5 with TRBJ2-7; 8 nucleotides agree with TRBD2. CDR3 size: 16 residues. Germline values: CDR1 MNHEY, CDR2 SVGAGI. After removal of 6 bases from V and 0 bases from J, the junction contained 10 bases not matched to a gene. This chain's CDR3 is CASRRTSRASSYEQYF. DNA of the CDR3: TGTGCCAGCAGAAGGACTAGCCGGGCGAGCTCCTACGAGCAGTACTTC.

At least ten counts were recorded for this clonotype. The rearrangement links TRBV20-1 to TRBJ2-2; D unclear. V lost 5 bases to trimming and J lost 4 bases, with 17 bases between them. The V gene's germline CDR1 is DFQATT and CDR2 SNEGSKA (reference sequence). The CDR3 is 15 amino acids. CDR3 sequence (DNA): TGCAGTGCTCTCCATAGTCGGCGGCGCACCGGGGAGCTGTTTTTT. This encodes CSALHSRRRTGELFF.

J is TRBJ2-2 and V is TRBV3-1; 9 positions agree with TRBD1. Per the germline V gene, CDR1 is LGHDT and CDR2 is YNNKEL (reference sequence). The junction had 5 bases not matched to a gene; V was cut back by 4 bases and J by 5 bases. CDR3 length equals 15 residues. CDR3 loop: CASSPRTGVTGELFF. CDR3 DNA: TGTGCCAGCAGCCCGAGGACAGGGGTTACCGGGGAGCTGTTTTTT.

This clonotype came up many times. The chain joins TRBV6-6 to TRBJ2-7, with TRBD2 as a possible D gene (6 bases). Trimming removed 7 bases at V and 5 bases at J, with 15 bases between. The CDR3 totals 13 residues. Per germline, CDR1 MNHNY and CDR2 SVGAGI (reference sequence). CDR3 sequence (DNA): TGTGCCAGCATGGGGGGAACGTTCCACGAGCAGTACTTC. Its translation is CASMGGTFHEQYF.

On this clonotype: A much bigger clone sits one base away, suggesting this may be a read error. The chain links TRBV6-5 to TRBJ1-5, with D perhaps TRBD1 (6 bases). This CDR3 region has 13 residues. V shed 4 bases and J shed 8 bases, with 12 bases lying between them. Per the germline V gene, CDR1 is MNHEY and CDR2 is SVGAGI. The CDR3 nucleotides are TGTGCCAGCAGTTGGGCGAGGGACAAGCCCCAGCATTTT. Translating it yields CASSWARDKPQHF.